A selection of T cell receptor beta chains follows, all from one sample in a study of cytomegalovirus exposure and HLA in healthy donors. Repertoires were generated with immunoSEQ multiplex PCR, while TCRdb's copy carries only in-frame clones and drops some. This sample has tens of thousands of clones, with 75% to 85% found just once. The specimen sequenced was PBMCs. All receptors come from a man aged 45-60 years in good health and CMV-seropositive. Each CDR3 is given with its conserved first and last residue. The D gene is left open where the match is weak. Size is stated for part of the rows, as once, few or many counts, or as a class when the clone is expanded.

J gene: TRBJ2-5
V gene: TRBV25-1
clone size: NA
D gene: TRBD1
CDR3 protein: CASSDPLTGGWETQYF
CDR3 DNA: TGTGCCAGCAGTGACCCTCTCACAGGGGGCTGGGAGACCCAGTACTTC

J gene: TRBJ2-7
V gene: TRBV6-5
clone size: NA
D gene: NA
CDR3 protein: CASSRPGSPPEQYF
CDR3 DNA: TGTGCCAGCAGCCGGCCCGGGAGCCCTCCCGAGCAGTACTTC

J gene: TRBJ2-5
V gene: TRBV7-2
clone size: NA
D gene: NA
CDR3 protein: CASSSGGLQETQYF
CDR3 DNA: TGTGCCAGCAGCTCTGGGGGACTTCAAGAGACCCAGTACTTC

J gene: TRBJ1-3
V gene: TRBV29-1
clone size: once
D gene: NA
CDR3 protein: CSVEDRGITGNTIYF
CDR3 DNA: TGCAGCGTTGAAGATCGGGGGATCACTGGAAACACCATATATTTT

J gene: TRBJ2-7
V gene: TRBV7-9
clone size: few
D gene: NA
CDR3 protein: CSRSLTFGYEQYF
CDR3 DNA: TGTTCCCGCAGCCTAACCTTTGGTTACGAGCAGTACTTC

J gene: TRBJ2-3
V gene: TRBV19
clone size: NA
D gene: NA
CDR3 protein: CASSLIRVSTDTQYF
CDR3 DNA: TGTGCCAGTAGCCTTATACGGGTGAGCACAGATACGCAGTATTTT

J gene: TRBJ1-2
V gene: TRBV6-6
clone size: NA
D gene: NA
CDR3 protein: CASSYGKANYGYTF
CDR3 DNA: TGTGCCAGCAGTTACGGCAAAGCTAACTATGGCTACACCTTC

J gene: TRBJ2-1
V gene: TRBV18
clone size: NA
D gene: NA
CDR3 protein: CASSPSSGPGNEQFF
CDR3 DNA: TGTGCCAGCTCACCTAGCAGCGGTCCAGGAAATGAGCAGTTCTTC

J gene: TRBJ2-7
V gene: TRBV5-4
clone size: few
D gene: NA
CDR3 protein: CASSLQGGPYEQYF
CDR3 DNA: TGTGCCAGCAGCTTACAGGGCGGACCCTACGAGCAGTACTTC

J gene: TRBJ2-7
V gene: TRBV30
clone size: few
D gene: TRBD1
CDR3 protein: CAWSGHTGGAYEQYF
CDR3 DNA: TGTGCCTGGAGTGGCCATACAGGGGGCGCCTACGAGCAGTACTTC

J gene: TRBJ1-2
V gene: TRBV6-4
clone size: NA
D gene: TRBD1
CDR3 protein: CASRPFADRGRNYGYTF
CDR3 DNA: TGTGCCAGCAGGCCCTTCGCTGACAGGGGCCGTAACTATGGCTACACCTTC

J gene: TRBJ2-2
V gene: TRBV28
clone size: NA
D gene: NA
CDR3 protein: CASSPSPDTGELFF
CDR3 DNA: TGTGCCAGCAGTCCATCCCCGGACACCGGGGAGCTGTTTTTT

J gene: TRBJ2-7
V gene: TRBV27
clone size: NA
D gene: NA
CDR3 protein: CASSVFGSEQYF
CDR3 DNA: TGTGCCAGCAGTGTCTTCGGGAGCGAGCAGTACTTC

J gene: TRBJ2-7
V gene: TRBV30
clone size: NA
D gene: TRBD2
CDR3 protein: CAWSPGTSYEQYF
CDR3 DNA: TGTGCCTGGAGCCCAGGGACTAGCTACGAGCAGTACTTC